This TCR beta chain was profiled in a study of response to subunit inactivated influenza vaccine. Study results and limitations: That few new T cells are recruited by each seasonal influenza vaccination was the authors' suggestion.

MiXCR, applied by TCRdb to the RT-PCR reads, yields one record per CDR3 protein. The sample shows a few hundred thousand distinct CDR3 sequences, roughly 15% of them seen only once. Germline loops: CDR1 SQVTM, CDR2 ANQGSEA. This CDR3 comprises 11 residues. This clonotype was counted a few times. Its antigen is currently unknown. Mismatch with germline at one junction end may stem from a read error. The TCR originated in a man in his fifties who received an inactivated influenza vaccine. The sequenced sample was PBMCs from blood, obtained approximately 13 days after vaccination. The chain employs TRBV29-1 and TRBJ2-1, with D unclear. The CDR3 region has the DNA TGCAGCGCTGGCGTGGCCGAACTTCTGGTCTTC. Amino acids: CSAGVAELLVF.